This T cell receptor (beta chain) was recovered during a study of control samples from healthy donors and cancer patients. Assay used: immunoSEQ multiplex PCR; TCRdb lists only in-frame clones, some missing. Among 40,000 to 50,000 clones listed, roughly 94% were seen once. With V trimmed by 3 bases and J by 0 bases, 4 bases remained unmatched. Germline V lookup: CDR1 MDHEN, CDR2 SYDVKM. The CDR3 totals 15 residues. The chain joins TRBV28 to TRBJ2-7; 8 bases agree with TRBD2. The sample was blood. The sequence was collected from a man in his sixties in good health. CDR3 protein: CASSFRLATSYEQYF. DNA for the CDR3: TGTGCCAGCAGTTTCCGACTAGCGACCTCCTACGAGCAGTACTTC. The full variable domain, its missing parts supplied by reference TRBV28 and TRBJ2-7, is DVKVTQSSRYLVKRTGEKVFLECVQDMDHENMFWYRQDPGLGLRLIYFSYDVKMKEKGDIPEGYSVSREKKERFSLILESASTNQTSMYLCASSFRLATSYEQYFGPGTRLTVT.